This entry concerns a single TCR beta chain. Its antigen remains unidentified. The repertoire was sequenced with immunoSEQ multiplex PCR; TCRdb's copy has only in-frame clones and lacks some. The sample consists of 75,000 to 100,000 clones, roughly 50% of them appearing once. The sample originates from a study of shared clonotypes between healthy human individuals. This CDR3 is built from 12 residues. Trimming cost V 4 bases and J 7 bases, with 10 bases left between them. Germline V gene lookup returns CDR1 SQVTM and CDR2 ANQGSEA. Study-wide findings and caveats: Deeper or shallower sequencing was expected to change how clonotypes are shared among donors.

Sequencing used PBMCs. The source is a woman between 40 and 50 years old in good health. Some clones in this sample may be carry-over from other donors' samples. This chain connects TRBV29-1 to TRBJ1-4; no definite D call. The CDR3 here is CSVGDISEKLFF. As DNA, the CDR3 is TGCAGCGTTGGTGACATCAGTGAAAAACTGTTTTTT.